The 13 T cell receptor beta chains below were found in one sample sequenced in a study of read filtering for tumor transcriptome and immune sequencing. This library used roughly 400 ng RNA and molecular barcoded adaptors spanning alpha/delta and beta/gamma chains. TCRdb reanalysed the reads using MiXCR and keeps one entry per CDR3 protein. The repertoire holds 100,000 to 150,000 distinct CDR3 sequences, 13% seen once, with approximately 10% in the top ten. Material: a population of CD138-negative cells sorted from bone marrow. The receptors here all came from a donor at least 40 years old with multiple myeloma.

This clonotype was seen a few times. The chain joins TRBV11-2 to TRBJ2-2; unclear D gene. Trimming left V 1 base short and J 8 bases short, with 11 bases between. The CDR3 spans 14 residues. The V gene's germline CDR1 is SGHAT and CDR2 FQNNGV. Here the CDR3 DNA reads TGTGCCAGCAGCTTAGCCGTGTTGGGTGGGGAGCTGTTTTTT. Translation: CASSLAVLGGELFF.

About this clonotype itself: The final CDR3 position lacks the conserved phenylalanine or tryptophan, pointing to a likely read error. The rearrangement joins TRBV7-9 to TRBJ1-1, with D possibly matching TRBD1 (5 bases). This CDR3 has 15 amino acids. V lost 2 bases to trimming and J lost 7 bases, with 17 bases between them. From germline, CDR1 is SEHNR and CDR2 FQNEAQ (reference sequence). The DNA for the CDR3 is TGTGCCAGCAGCTTAAGTCAGGGAGATTACCTTGAAGCTTTCTCT. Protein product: CASSLSQGDYLEAFS.

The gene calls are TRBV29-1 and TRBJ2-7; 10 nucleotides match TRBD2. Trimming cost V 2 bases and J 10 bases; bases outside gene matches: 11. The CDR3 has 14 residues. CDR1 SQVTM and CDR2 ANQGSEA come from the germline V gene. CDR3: CSVETGTSVGNQYF. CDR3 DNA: TGCAGCGTTGAAACTGGGACTAGCGTCGGAAACCAGTACTTC.

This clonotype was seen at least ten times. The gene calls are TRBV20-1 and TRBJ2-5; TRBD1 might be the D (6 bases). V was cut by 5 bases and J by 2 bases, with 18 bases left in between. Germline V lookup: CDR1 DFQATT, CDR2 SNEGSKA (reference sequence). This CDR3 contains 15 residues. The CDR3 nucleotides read TGCAGTGCTCGCACATTACAGGGAGAGCAAGAGACCCAGTACTTC. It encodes CSARTLQGEQETQYF.

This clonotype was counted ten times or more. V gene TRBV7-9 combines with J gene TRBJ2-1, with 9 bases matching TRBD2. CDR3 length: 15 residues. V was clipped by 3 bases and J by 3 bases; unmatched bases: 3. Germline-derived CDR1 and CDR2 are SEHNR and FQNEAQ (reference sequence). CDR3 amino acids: CASSLGRGGYNEQFF. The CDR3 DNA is TGTGCCAGCAGCTTGGGGCGGGGGGGCTACAATGAGCAGTTCTTC.

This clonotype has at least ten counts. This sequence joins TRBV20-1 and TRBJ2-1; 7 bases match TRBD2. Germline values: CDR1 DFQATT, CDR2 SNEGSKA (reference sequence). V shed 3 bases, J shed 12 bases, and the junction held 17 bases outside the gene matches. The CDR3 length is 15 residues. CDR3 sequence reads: CSASAPVGLGIGQFF. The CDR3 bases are TGCAGTGCTAGTGCCCCGGTCGGACTAGGTATCGGGCAGTTCTTC.

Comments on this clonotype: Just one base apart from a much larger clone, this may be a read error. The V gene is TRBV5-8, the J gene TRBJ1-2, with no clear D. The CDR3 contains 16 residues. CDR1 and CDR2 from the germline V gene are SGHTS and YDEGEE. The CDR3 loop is CASSFQYGLTNCGYTF. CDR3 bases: TGTGCCAGCAGCTTCCAATACGGACTAACTAACTGTGGCTACACCTTC.

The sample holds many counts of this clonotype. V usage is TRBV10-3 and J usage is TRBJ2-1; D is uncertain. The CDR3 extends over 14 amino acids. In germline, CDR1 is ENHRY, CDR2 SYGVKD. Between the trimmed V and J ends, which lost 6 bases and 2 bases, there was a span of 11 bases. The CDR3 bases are TGTGCCATCAGCCTCCTAGACACCTACAATGAGCAGTTCTTC. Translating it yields CAISLLDTYNEQFF.

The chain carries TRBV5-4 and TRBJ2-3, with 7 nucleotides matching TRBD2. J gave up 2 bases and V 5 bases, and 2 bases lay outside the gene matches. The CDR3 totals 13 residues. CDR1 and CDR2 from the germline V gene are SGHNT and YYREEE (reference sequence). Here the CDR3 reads CASRREITDTQYF. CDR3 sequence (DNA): TGTGCCAGCAGGCGGGAGATCACAGATACGCAGTATTTT.

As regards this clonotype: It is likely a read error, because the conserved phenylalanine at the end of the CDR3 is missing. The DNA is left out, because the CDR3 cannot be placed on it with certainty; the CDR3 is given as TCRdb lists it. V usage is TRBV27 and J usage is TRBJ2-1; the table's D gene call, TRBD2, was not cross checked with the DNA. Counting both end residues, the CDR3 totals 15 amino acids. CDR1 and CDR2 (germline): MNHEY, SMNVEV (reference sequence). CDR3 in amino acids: CASSFRGGPRNEPFL.

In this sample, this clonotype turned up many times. The CDR3 DNA sequence: TGTGCCAGCAGTGAACTGGCGGGGGGGCTCTCAGATACGCAGTATTTT. This codes for CASSELAGGLSDTQYF. This chain uses TRBV6-1 with TRBJ2-3; 9 bases agree with TRBD2. Germline V gives CDR1 MNHNS, CDR2 SASEGT. The V segment lost 2 bases and the J segment 4 bases; nucleotides outside the gene matches: 7. The CDR3 covers 16 residues.

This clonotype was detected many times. The chain's CDR3 is CASIGTLNTEAFF. CDR3 nucleotides: TGTGCCAGCATCGGGACACTGAACACTGAAGCTTTCTTT. The chain combines TRBV6-1 with TRBJ1-1; tentatively, D is TRBD1 (6 bases). Trimming left V 7 bases short and J 0 bases short, with 9 bases between. Germline V gene data show CDR1 as MNHNS and CDR2 as SASEGT. There are 13 residues in the CDR3.

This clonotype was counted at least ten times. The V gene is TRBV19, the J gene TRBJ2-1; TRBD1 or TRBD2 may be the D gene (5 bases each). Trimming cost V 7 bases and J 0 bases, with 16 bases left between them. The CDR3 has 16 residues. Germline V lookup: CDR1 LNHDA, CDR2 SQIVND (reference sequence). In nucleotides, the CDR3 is TGTGCCAGTAACCCCGGGGACGAGCCCTCCTACAATGAGCAGTTCTTC. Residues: CASNPGDEPSYNEQFF. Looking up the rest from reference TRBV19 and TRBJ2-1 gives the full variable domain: DGGITQSPKYLFRKEGQNVTLSCEQNLNHDAMYWYRQDPGQGLRLIYYSQIVNDFQKGDIAEGYSVSREKKESFPLTVTSAQKNPTAFYLCASNPGDEPSYNEQFFGPGTRLTVL.